A selection of T cell receptor beta chains follows, all from one sample in a study of T cells after yellow fever vaccination. Each CDR3 protein is one row after TCRdb ran MiXCR on the 5' RACE reads. The repertoire has hundreds of thousands of distinct CDR3 sequences, 19% of them found once; the top ten carry 13% to 15%. The material was PBMCs, obtained 15 days after the yellow fever booster vaccination. Receptors were obtained from a man younger than 40 who received the YFV17D yellow fever vaccine. Both conserved end residues are part of each CDR3. Each record gives: J gene, clone size, D gene, V gene, CDR3 DNA, CDR3 protein. The D gene is left open where the match is weak. Only some rows state a clone size, as once, few, many or a class for expanded clones.

J gene: TRBJ2-5
clone size: many
D gene: -
V gene: TRBV20-1
CDR3 DNA: TGCAGTGCCCTAAAGAGGCGGGTAAAAGAGACCCAGTACTTC
CDR3 protein: CSALKRRVKETQYF

J gene: TRBJ2-3
clone size: -
D gene: -
V gene: TRBV4-2
CDR3 DNA: TGTGCCAGCAGCCAGGCTTCCGAGAGCACAGATACGCAGTATTTT
CDR3 protein: CASSQASESTDTQYF

J gene: TRBJ2-7
clone size: few
D gene: TRBD1
V gene: TRBV29-1
CDR3 DNA: TGCAGCGTACTCGACAGGGGGTCGGAGCAGTACTTC
CDR3 protein: CSVLDRGSEQYF

J gene: TRBJ2-2
clone size: -
D gene: TRBD1
V gene: TRBV6-2/TRBV6-3
CDR3 DNA: TGTGCCAGCAGTTACCCTACAGGGGGACGAGAAACCGGGGAGCTGTTTTTT
CDR3 protein: CASSYPTGGRETGELFF

J gene: TRBJ2-7
clone size: few
D gene: TRBD1
V gene: TRBV5-5
CDR3 DNA: TGTGCCAGCAGTCTGGAGGTACAGGGGTCCTACGAGCAGTACTTC
CDR3 protein: CASSLEVQGSYEQYF

J gene: TRBJ2-1
clone size: -
D gene: -
V gene: TRBV4-3
CDR3 DNA: TGCGCCAGCAGCCAAGAAGGTTGGTCCAATGAGCAGTTCTTC
CDR3 protein: CASSQEGWSNEQFF

J gene: TRBJ1-2
clone size: few
D gene: -
V gene: TRBV9
CDR3 DNA: TGTGCCAGCAGCGTAGCGGGGGGGCCCTATGGCTACACCTTC
CDR3 protein: CASSVAGGPYGYTF

J gene: TRBJ2-1
clone size: -
D gene: -
V gene: TRBV20-1
CDR3 DNA: TGCAGTGCTAGAGGGGGCAGGGGCTCCTACAATGAGCAGTTCTTC
CDR3 protein: CSARGGRGSYNEQFF

J gene: TRBJ2-5
clone size: -
D gene: -
V gene: TRBV20-1
CDR3 DNA: TGCAGTGCCCACACTGGGGGGAAAGAGACCCAGTACTTC
CDR3 protein: CSAHTGGKETQYF

J gene: TRBJ2-3
clone size: -
D gene: -
V gene: TRBV11-3
CDR3 DNA: TGTGCCAGCAGCTTAAGGTCGGGAGATACGCAGTATTTT
CDR3 protein: CASSLRSGDTQYF

J gene: TRBJ2-3
clone size: few
D gene: TRBD2
V gene: TRBV12-3/TRBV12-4
CDR3 DNA: TGTGCCAGCAGTTTAGATACTAGCGCTAGCACAGATACGCAGTATTTT
CDR3 protein: CASSLDTSASTDTQYF

J gene: TRBJ2-1
clone size: few
D gene: TRBD1
V gene: TRBV10-3
CDR3 DNA: TGTGCCATCAGTGAGTCGACAGGGGACAATGAGCAGTTCTTC
CDR3 protein: CAISESTGDNEQFF

J gene: TRBJ2-7
clone size: few
D gene: TRBD2
V gene: TRBV14
CDR3 DNA: TGTGCCAGCAGCCAAGGAGTAGCGGGATTATACGAGCAGTACTTC
CDR3 protein: CASSQGVAGLYEQYF

J gene: TRBJ2-3
clone size: few
D gene: -
V gene: TRBV9
CDR3 DNA: TGTGCCAGCAGCCCCTATGTCGAAGATACGCAGTATTTT
CDR3 protein: CASSPYVEDTQYF

J gene: TRBJ2-7
clone size: many
D gene: -
V gene: TRBV4-3
CDR3 DNA: TGCGCCAGCAGCCAATCTCAGCATTACGAGCAGTACTTC
CDR3 protein: CASSQSQHYEQYF

J gene: TRBJ2-5
clone size: -
D gene: -
V gene: TRBV5-1
CDR3 DNA: TGCGCCAGCAGCTTTGGGGGCGATGAGACCCAGTACTTC
CDR3 protein: CASSFGGDETQYF

J gene: TRBJ1-1
clone size: -
D gene: -
V gene: TRBV20-1
CDR3 DNA: TGCAGTGCTAGACCAGGACTGACGAACACTGAAGCTTTCTTT
CDR3 protein: CSARPGLTNTEAFF

J gene: TRBJ2-1
clone size: -
D gene: TRBD2
V gene: TRBV7-9
CDR3 DNA: TGTGCCAGCAGCTGGGCGGGAGCCTCTTACAATGAGCAGTTCTTC
CDR3 protein: CASSWAGASYNEQFF

J gene: TRBJ2-3
clone size: few
D gene: -
V gene: TRBV7-3
CDR3 DNA: TGTGCCAGCAGCTCGTCTTGGACAGGGAGGGCGGATACGCAGTATTTT
CDR3 protein: CASSSSWTGRADTQYF

J gene: TRBJ2-1
clone size: -
D gene: -
V gene: TRBV12-3/TRBV12-4
CDR3 DNA: TGTGCCAGCAGTGATGACAATGAGCAGTTCTTC
CDR3 protein: CASSDDNEQFF

J gene: TRBJ2-1
clone size: few
D gene: -
V gene: TRBV5-1
CDR3 DNA: TGCGCCAGCAGCTCCGGGCAAGCCACCTACAATGAGCAGTTCTTC
CDR3 protein: CASSSGQATYNEQFF

J gene: TRBJ2-7
clone size: -
D gene: TRBD2
V gene: TRBV29-1
CDR3 DNA: TGCAGCGTTGCCGGTGGGGCGGGAGTCGGTTACGAGCAGTACTTC
CDR3 protein: CSVAGGAGVGYEQYF

J gene: TRBJ1-1
clone size: few
D gene: -
V gene: TRBV9
CDR3 DNA: TGTGCCAGCAGCCGCCTCGGGGGGGCCCTGAACACTGAAGCTTTCTTT
CDR3 protein: CASSRLGGALNTEAFF

J gene: TRBJ2-3
clone size: many
D gene: -
V gene: TRBV6-2/TRBV6-3
CDR3 DNA: TGTGCCAGCAGCGAGGACAGCACAGATACGCAGTATTTT
CDR3 protein: CASSEDSTDTQYF

J gene: TRBJ2-7
clone size: once
D gene: -
V gene: TRBV4-2
CDR3 DNA: TGTGCCAGCAGCCAAGAATTCGGTGGGAGCTACGAGCAGTACTTC
CDR3 protein: CASSQEFGGSYEQYF

J gene: TRBJ1-4
clone size: few
D gene: -
V gene: TRBV28
CDR3 DNA: TGTGCCAGCAGTTCTGCTCCCTCGGGCTTAAATGAAAAACTGTTTTTT
CDR3 protein: CASSSAPSGLNEKLFF

J gene: TRBJ2-3
clone size: -
D gene: -
V gene: TRBV15
CDR3 DNA: TGTGCCACCAGCAGAGGACAGGGCACAGATACGCAGTATTTT
CDR3 protein: CATSRGQGTDTQYF

J gene: TRBJ1-1
clone size: few
D gene: -
V gene: TRBV7-2
CDR3 DNA: TGTGCCAGCAGCTTCTCTTGGGGGAACACTGAAGCTTTCTTT
CDR3 protein: CASSFSWGNTEAFF

J gene: TRBJ2-7
clone size: -
D gene: TRBD1
V gene: TRBV20-1
CDR3 DNA: TGCAGTGCTAGGACGGACAGGGGCGCCTACGAGCAGTACTTC
CDR3 protein: CSARTDRGAYEQYF

J gene: TRBJ1-1
clone size: -
D gene: -
V gene: TRBV2
CDR3 DNA: TGTGCCAGCAGAAAGACCGGTCGGAACACTGAAGCTTTCTTT
CDR3 protein: CASRKTGRNTEAFF

J gene: TRBJ2-7
clone size: few
D gene: -
V gene: TRBV15
CDR3 DNA: TGTGCCACCAGCAGAGATTTGGGGAGAGGGTACGAGCAGTACTTC
CDR3 protein: CATSRDLGRGYEQYF

J gene: TRBJ2-1
clone size: -
D gene: TRBD2
V gene: TRBV4-3
CDR3 DNA: TGCGCCAGCAGCCAATCACCATCGCGGGAGTTTCGGTTCTTC
CDR3 protein: CASSQSPSREFRFF

J gene: TRBJ2-1
clone size: few
D gene: TRBD2
V gene: TRBV12-3/TRBV12-4
CDR3 DNA: TGTGCCAGCCGAGGACTAGCGGGAACCTACAATGAGCAGTTCTTC
CDR3 protein: CASRGLAGTYNEQFF

J gene: TRBJ2-5
clone size: few
D gene: -
V gene: TRBV7-9
CDR3 DNA: TGTGCCAGCAGGTCCTCACCGACAGGACAAGGAGAGACCCAGTACTTC
CDR3 protein: CASRSSPTGQGETQYF

J gene: TRBJ2-1
clone size: many
D gene: -
V gene: TRBV25-1
CDR3 DNA: TGTGCCAGCAGTGGAGGCCCACTGCATGAGCAGTTCTTC
CDR3 protein: CASSGGPLHEQFF

J gene: TRBJ2-7
clone size: -
D gene: -
V gene: TRBV5-5
CDR3 DNA: TGTGCCAGCACCAAGGACTTAAGAACCTACGAGCAGTACTTC
CDR3 protein: CASTKDLRTYEQYF

J gene: TRBJ1-2
clone size: few
D gene: TRBD1
V gene: TRBV6-5
CDR3 DNA: TGTGCCAGCAGTTGGGGGACAGGGGTATATGGCTACACCTTC
CDR3 protein: CASSWGTGVYGYTF

J gene: TRBJ2-4
clone size: few
D gene: -
V gene: TRBV5-6
CDR3 DNA: TGTGCCAGCAGCCCAGGCGCGGGCGTCAAAAACATTCAGTACTTC
CDR3 protein: CASSPGAGVKNIQYF

J gene: TRBJ2-5
clone size: -
D gene: -
V gene: TRBV7-3
CDR3 DNA: TGTGCCAGCTCAGGGGATAGGGAAGAGACCCAGTACTTC
CDR3 protein: CASSGDREETQYF

J gene: TRBJ2-2
clone size: few
D gene: TRBD1
V gene: TRBV20-1
CDR3 DNA: TGCAGTGCCGAACGACAGGGGGCCGGGGAGCTGTTTTTT
CDR3 protein: CSAERQGAGELFF

J gene: TRBJ2-3
clone size: -
D gene: TRBD2
V gene: TRBV20-1
CDR3 DNA: TGCAGTGGAGCGGGAATAGATACGCAGTATTTT
CDR3 protein: CSGAGIDTQYF

J gene: TRBJ1-1
clone size: few
D gene: -
V gene: TRBV6-6
CDR3 DNA: TGTGCCAGCATTAGGGGTGTTTACACTGAAGCTTTCTTT
CDR3 protein: CASIRGVYTEAFF

J gene: TRBJ2-1
clone size: many
D gene: TRBD2
V gene: TRBV7-9
CDR3 DNA: TGTGCCAGCAGTCATAGCGGGAGTTCCTACAATGAGCAGTTCTTC
CDR3 protein: CASSHSGSSYNEQFF